This entry is about one TCR beta chain. Its matching antigen is unknown. This CDR3 is 18 amino acids long. Germline V gene sequence: CDR1 SGHTA, CDR2 FQGNSA. V lost 5 bases and J lost 0; bases outside the gene matches: 10. These data come from a study of T cell responses to AZD1222 COVID-19 vaccine. The overall study: Second doses at about 4 or about 12 weeks were pooled.

Method: immunoSEQ multiplex PCR; TCRdb's copy keeps in-frame clones and lacks some. The sample consists of approximately 110,000 clones, 88% of them appearing once. Study conclusions and caveats: The donors showed a predominance of white British ancestry and of females, with possible underestimation of clonal diversity.

The source was peripheral blood, collected on day 0 of AZD1222 vaccination. The source of this sequence is an adult in good health. The chain carries TRBV7-2 and TRBJ2-6; 7 bases map to TRBD1. The CDR3 DNA sequence: TGTGCCAGCAGCCGGGACAGTCCTTCTAGCTCTGGGGCCAACGTCCTGACTTTC. Its protein product is CASSRDSPSSSGANVLTF.